Reported below is one T cell receptor (beta chain). Its antigen is not identified. The data were obtained in a study of cytomegalovirus exposure and HLA in healthy donors. Study-wide findings and caveats: The authors considered a cluster of highly shared sequence variants likely to be a sequencing artifact. For most TCR beta V segments, an earlier analysis put the productive rate at about 87% or about 30% of the time.

The germline V and J ends were trimmed by 5 bases and 2 bases, with 16 bases remaining between them. This CDR3 contains 16 residues. CDR1 and CDR2 from the germline V gene are SGHAT and FQNNGV. 60 Vbeta and 13 Jbeta primers were used in PCR. Libraries were prepared by immunoSEQ multiplex PCR; TCRdb keeps only in-frame clonotypes and omits some of them. The data contain around 150,000 clones, around 75% of them singletons. Healthy people donating bone marrow made up the donors. Nominally healthy donors provided the samples, though records likely missed some immune exposures. What was sequenced was PBMCs. This receptor was taken from a woman between 40 and 50 years old in good health and CMV-seropositive. The chain is built from TRBV11-2 and TRBJ1-3; D not resolved. The CDR3 reads CASSALRALTGNTIYF. The CDR3 region has the DNA TGTGCCAGCAGCGCCCTTCGAGCCTTAACTGGAAACACCATATATTTT.